Reported below is one T cell receptor beta chain. The antigen is unknown. The germline V gene has CDR1 SGHTA and CDR2 FQGTGA. With V trimmed by 6 bases and J by 3 bases, 9 bases remained unmatched. This CDR3 has 16 residues. 5'RACE template switching added a universal primer site and UMIs to TCR cDNA. Each CDR3 protein is one row after TCRdb ran MiXCR on the 5' RACE reads. The sample carries about 340,000 distinct CDR3 sequences, over 8% recorded once. The data were taken from a study of T cells after yellow fever vaccination. Study observations and caveats: Clonotypes found in both CD4 and CD8 compartments made up a small share.

The sequence came from a man younger than 35 who received the YFV17D yellow fever vaccine. The sample in question was PBMCs, obtained on the day of the first yellow fever vaccination. This chain joins TRBV7-3 and TRBJ2-2; 8 bases are a match to TRBD2. The CDR3 sequence: CASRPEAGDHTGELFF. CDR3 in DNA: TGTGCCAGCAGACCTGAAGCGGGGGACCACACCGGGGAGCTGTTTTTT. Looking up the rest from reference TRBV7-3 and TRBJ2-2 gives the full variable domain: GAGVSQTPSNKVTEKGKYVELRCDPISGHTALYWYRQSLGQGPEFLIYFQGTGAADDSGLPNDRFFAVRPEGSVSTLKIQRTERGDSAVYLCASRPEAGDHTGELFFGEGSRLTVL.